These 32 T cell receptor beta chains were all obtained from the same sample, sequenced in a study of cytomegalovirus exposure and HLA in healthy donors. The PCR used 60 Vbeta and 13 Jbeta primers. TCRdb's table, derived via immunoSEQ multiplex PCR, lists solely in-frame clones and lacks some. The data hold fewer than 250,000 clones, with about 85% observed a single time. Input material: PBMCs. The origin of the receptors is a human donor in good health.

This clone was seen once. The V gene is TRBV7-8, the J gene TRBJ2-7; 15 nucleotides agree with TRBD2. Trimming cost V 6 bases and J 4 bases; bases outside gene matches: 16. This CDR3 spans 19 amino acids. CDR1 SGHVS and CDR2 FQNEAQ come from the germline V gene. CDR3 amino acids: CASSRMVGLAGGRLYEQYF. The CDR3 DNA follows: TGTGCCAGCAGTCGTATGGTAGGACTAGCGGGAGGGCGGTTATACGAGCAGTACTTC.

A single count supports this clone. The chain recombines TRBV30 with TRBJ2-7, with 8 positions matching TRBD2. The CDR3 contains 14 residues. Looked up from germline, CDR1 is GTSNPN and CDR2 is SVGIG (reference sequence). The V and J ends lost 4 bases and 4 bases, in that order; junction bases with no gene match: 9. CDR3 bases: TGTGCCTGGAAGGCGGGGGGAGGGCCGTACGAGCAGTACTTC. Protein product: CAWKAGGGPYEQYF. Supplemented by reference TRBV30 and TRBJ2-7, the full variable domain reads SQTIHQWPATLVQPVGSPLSLECTVEGTSNPNLYWYRQAAGRGLQLLFYSVGIGQISSEVPQNLSASRPQDRQFILSSKKLLLSDSGFYLCAWKAGGGPYEQYFGPGTRLTVT.

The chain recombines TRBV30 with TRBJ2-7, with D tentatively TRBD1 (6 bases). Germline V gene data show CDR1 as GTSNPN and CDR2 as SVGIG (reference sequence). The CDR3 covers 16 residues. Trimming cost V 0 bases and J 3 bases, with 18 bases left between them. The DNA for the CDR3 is TGTGCCTGGAGTGTAACGGGACACCACCTCGTCTACGAGCAGTACTTC. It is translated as CAWSVTGHHLVYEQYF.

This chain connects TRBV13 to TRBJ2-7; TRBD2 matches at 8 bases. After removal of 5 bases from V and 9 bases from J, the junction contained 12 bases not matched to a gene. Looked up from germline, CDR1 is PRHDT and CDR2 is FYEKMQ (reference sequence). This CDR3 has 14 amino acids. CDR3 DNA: TGTGCCAGCAGCCTCGGCGAGCGGGAGATGCGGCAGTACTTC. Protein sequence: CASSLGEREMRQYF.

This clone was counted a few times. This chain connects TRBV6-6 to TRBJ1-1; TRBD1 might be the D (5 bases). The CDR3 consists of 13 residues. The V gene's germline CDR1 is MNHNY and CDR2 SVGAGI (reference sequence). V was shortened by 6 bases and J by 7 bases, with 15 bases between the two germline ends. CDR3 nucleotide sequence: TGTGCCAGCAGGTATTTCAAGGGGAATGAAGCTTTCTTT. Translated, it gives CASRYFKGNEAFF.

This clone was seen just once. CDR3 in amino acids: CASSLKGWDFSTYEQYF. CDR3 nucleotide sequence: TGTGCCAGCAGTTTAAAAGGCTGGGACTTCTCTACCTACGAGCAGTACTTC. The chain employs TRBV28 and TRBJ2-7; D perhaps matches TRBD2 (6 bases). Germline V gene lookup returns CDR1 MDHEN and CDR2 SYDVKM. The CDR3 has 17 amino acids. The V and J ends lost 2 bases and 2 bases respectively, with 19 bases between them.

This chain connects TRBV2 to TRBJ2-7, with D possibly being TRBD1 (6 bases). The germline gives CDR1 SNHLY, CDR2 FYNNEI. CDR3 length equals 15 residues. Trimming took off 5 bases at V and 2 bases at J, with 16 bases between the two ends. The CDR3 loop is CASSLTGTQAYEQYF. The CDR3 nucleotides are TGTGCCAGCAGTCTTACCGGGACACAAGCCTACGAGCAGTACTTC.

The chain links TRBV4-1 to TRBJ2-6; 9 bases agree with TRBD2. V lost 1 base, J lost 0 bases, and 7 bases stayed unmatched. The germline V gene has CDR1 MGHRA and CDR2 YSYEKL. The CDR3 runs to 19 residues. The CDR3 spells CASSQGAPLAGSGANVLTF. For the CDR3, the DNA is TGCGCCAGCAGCCAAGGGGCCCCACTAGCGGGCTCTGGGGCCAACGTCCTGACTTTC.

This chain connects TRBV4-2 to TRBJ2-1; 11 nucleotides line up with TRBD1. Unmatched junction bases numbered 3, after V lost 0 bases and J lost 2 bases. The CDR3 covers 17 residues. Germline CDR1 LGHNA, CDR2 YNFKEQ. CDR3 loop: CASSQEGQGGPYNEQFF. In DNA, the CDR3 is TGTGCCAGCAGCCAAGAGGGACAGGGGGGGCCCTACAATGAGCAGTTCTTC.

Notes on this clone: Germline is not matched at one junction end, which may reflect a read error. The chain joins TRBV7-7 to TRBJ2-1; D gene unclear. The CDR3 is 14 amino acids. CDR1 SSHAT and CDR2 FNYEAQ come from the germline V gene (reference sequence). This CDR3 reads CASSLAFTTNEQFF. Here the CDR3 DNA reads TGTGCTAGCAGCTTAGCTTTCACTACCAATGAGCAGTTCTTC.

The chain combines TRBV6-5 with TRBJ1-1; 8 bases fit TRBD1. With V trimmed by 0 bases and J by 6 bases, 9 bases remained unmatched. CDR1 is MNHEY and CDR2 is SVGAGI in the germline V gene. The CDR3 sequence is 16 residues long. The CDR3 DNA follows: TGTGCCAGCAGTTACTCTAGTGGGCAGGGGGCCCCTGAAGCTTTCTTT. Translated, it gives CASSYSSGQGAPEAFF.

The CDR3 sequence is CASRPSGSATGTQYF. The CDR3 DNA sequence: TGCGCCAGCAGGCCGAGCGGGAGTGCTACCGGTACGCAGTATTTT. The chain combines TRBV5-1 with TRBJ2-3; TRBD2 matches 8 bases. V trimming: 5 bases; J trimming: 8 bases; junction bases outside the gene matches: 13. This CDR3 has 15 amino acids. Germline loops: CDR1 SGHRS, CDR2 YFSETQ.

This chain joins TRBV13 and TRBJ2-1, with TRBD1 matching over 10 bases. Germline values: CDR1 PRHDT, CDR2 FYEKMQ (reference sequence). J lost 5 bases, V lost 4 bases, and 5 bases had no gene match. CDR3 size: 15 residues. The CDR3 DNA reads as TGTGCCAGCAGCTCTAGGGACAGGGGAAACAATGAGCAGTTCTTC. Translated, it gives CASSSRDRGNNEQFF.

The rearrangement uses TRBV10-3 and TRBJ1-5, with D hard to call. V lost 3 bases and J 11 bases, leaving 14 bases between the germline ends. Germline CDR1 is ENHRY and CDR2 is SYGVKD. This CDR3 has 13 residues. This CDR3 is CAISDTRGGTQHF. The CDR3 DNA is TGTGCCATCAGTGACACACGGGGAGGGACCCAGCATTTT.

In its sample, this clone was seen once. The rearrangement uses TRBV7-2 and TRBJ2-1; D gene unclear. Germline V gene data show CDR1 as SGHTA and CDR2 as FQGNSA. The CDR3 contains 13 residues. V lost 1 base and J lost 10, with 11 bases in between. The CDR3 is CASSLDAIREQFF. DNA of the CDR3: TGTGCCAGCAGCTTAGACGCCATCAGGGAGCAGTTCTTC.

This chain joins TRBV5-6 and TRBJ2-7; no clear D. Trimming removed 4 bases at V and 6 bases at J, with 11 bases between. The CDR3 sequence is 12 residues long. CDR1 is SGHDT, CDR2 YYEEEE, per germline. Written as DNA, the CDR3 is TGTGCCAGCAGCCAGAACGAGGTCGAGCAGTACTTC. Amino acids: CASSQNEVEQYF.

The CDR3 here is CAISRGGQIYEQYF. DNA for the CDR3: TGTGCCATCAGCCGGGGGGGACAGATCTACGAGCAGTACTTC. The chain couples TRBV10-3 to TRBJ2-7; possible D gene TRBD2, 8 bases. This CDR3 spans 14 amino acids. The ends were cut back, 6 bases at V and 3 bases at J, with 15 bases in the middle. Germline lookup yields CDR1 ENHRY and CDR2 SYGVKD.

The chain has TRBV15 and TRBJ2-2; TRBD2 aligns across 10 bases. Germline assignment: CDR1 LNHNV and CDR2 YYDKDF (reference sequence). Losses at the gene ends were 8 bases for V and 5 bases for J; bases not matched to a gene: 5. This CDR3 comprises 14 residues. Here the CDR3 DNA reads TGTGCCACCCGGCTAGCGGGAGAGACCGGGGAGCTGTTTTTT. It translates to CATRLAGETGELFF. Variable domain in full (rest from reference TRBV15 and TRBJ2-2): DAMVIQNPRYQVTQFGKPVTLSCSQTLNHNVMYWYQQKSSQAPKLLFHYYDKDFNNEADTPDNFQSRRPNTSFCFLDIRSPGLGDTAMYLCATRLAGETGELFFGEGSRLTVL.

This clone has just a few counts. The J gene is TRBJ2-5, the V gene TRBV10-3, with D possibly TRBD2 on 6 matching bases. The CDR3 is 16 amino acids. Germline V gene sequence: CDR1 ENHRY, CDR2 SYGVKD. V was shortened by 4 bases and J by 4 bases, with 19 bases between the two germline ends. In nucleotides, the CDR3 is TGTGCCATCAGTGGGTCGGGAACGGGAGCGAGAGAGACCCAGTACTTC. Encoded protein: CAISGSGTGARETQYF.

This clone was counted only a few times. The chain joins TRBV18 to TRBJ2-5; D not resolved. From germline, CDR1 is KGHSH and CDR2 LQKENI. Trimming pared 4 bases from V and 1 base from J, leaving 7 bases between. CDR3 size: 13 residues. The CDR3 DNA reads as TGTGCCAGCTCACTAGTACCCCAAGAGACCCAGTACTTC. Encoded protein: CASSLVPQETQYF.

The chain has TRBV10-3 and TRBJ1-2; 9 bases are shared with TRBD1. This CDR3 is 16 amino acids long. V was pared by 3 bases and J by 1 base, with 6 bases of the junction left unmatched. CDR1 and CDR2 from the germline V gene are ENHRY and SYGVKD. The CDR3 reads CAISEWDREGNYGYTF. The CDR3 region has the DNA TGTGCCATCAGTGAATGGGACAGGGAGGGTAACTATGGCTACACCTTC.

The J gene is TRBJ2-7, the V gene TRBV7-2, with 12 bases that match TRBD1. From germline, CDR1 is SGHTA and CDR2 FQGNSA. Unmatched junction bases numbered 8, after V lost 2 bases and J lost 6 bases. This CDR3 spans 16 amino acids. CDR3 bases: TGTGCCAGCAGCTTATCGGGACAGGGGGCGCAGGGCGAGCAGTACTTC. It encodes CASSLSGQGAQGEQYF.

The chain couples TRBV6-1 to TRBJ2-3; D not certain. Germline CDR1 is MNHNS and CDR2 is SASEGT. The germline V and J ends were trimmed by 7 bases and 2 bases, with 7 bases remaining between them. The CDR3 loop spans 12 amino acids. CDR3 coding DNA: TGTGCCAGCACAGACTCCACAGATACGCAGTATTTT. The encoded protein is CASTDSTDTQYF.

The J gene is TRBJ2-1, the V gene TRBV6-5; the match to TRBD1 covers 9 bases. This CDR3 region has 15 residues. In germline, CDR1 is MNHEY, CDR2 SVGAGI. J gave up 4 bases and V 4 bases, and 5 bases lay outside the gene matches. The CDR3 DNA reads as TGTGCCAGCAGTTCGCCGGGACAGGGATACAATGAGCAGTTCTTC. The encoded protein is CASSSPGQGYNEQFF.

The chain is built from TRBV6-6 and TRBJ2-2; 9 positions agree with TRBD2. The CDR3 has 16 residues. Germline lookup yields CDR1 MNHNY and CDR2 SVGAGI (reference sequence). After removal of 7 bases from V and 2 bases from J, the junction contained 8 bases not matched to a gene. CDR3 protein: CASTILAGFNTGELFF. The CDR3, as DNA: TGTGCCAGCACTATACTAGCGGGCTTTAACACCGGGGAGCTGTTTTTT.

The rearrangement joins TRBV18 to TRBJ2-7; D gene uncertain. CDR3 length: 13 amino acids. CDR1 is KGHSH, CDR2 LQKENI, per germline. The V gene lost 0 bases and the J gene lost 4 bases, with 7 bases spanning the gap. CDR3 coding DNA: TGTGCCAGCTCACCACCGGCCGAATACGAGCAGTACTTC. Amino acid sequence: CASSPPAEYEQYF. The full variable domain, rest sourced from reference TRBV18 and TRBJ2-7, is NAGVMQNPRHLVRRRGQEARLRCSPMKGHSHVYWYRQLPEEGLKFMVYLQKENIIDESGMPKERFSAEFPKEGPSILRIQQVVRGDSAAYFCASSPPAEYEQYFGPGTRLTVT.

CDR3 protein: CASSQGGLAGRTDTQYF. In DNA, the CDR3 is TGCGCCAGCAGCCAAGGTGGACTAGCGGGCCGCACAGATACGCAGTATTTT. The V call is TRBV4-3, the J call TRBJ2-3, with TRBD2 matching over 11 bases. CDR1 is LGHNA, CDR2 YSLEER, per germline. Trimming took 1 base from V and 1 from J; bases not matched to a gene: 4. The CDR3 totals 17 residues.

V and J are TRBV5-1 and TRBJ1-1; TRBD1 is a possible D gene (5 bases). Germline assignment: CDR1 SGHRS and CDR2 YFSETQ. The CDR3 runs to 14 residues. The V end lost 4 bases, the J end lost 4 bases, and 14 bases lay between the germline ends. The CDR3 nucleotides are TGCGCCAGCAGCACTGTCCCCGGGGGCACTGAAGCTTTCTTT. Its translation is CASSTVPGGTEAFF.

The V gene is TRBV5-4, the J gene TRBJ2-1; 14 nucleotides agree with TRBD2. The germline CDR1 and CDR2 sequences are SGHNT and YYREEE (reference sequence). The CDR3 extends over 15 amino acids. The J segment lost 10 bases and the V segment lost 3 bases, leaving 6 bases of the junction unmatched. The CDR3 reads CASSSGLAGVGEQFF. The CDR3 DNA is TGTGCCAGCAGCTCGGGACTAGCGGGAGTAGGGGAGCAGTTCTTC. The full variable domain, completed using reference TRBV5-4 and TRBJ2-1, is ETGVTQSPTHLIKTRGQQVTLRCSSQSGHNTVSWYQQALGQGPQFIFQYYREEENGRGNFPPRFSGLQFPNYSSELNVNALELDDSALYLCASSSGLAGVGEQFFGPGTRLTVL.

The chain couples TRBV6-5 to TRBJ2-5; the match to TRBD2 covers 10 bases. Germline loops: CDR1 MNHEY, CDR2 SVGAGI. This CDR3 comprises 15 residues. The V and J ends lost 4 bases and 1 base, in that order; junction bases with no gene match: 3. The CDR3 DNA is TGTGCCAGCAGTTCTAGCGGGAGTGGCCAAGAGACCCAGTACTTC. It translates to CASSSSGSGQETQYF.

The CDR3 here is CASSPQGYEQYF. The CDR3 bases are TGTGCCAGCAGCCCTCAGGGGTACGAGCAGTACTTC. The chain links TRBV27 to TRBJ2-7; a possible D gene is TRBD1 (6 bases). Germline CDR1 MNHEY, CDR2 SMNVEV (reference sequence). The ends were cut back, 6 bases at V and 4 bases at J, with 10 bases in the middle. This CDR3 has 12 amino acids.

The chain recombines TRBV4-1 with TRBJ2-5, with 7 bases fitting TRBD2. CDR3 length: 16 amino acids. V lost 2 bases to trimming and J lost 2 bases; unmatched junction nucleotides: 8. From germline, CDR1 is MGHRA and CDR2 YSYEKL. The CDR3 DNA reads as TGCGCCAGCAGCCAAAACCCTAGCGGAGTACAAGAGACCCAGTACTTC. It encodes CASSQNPSGVQETQYF.